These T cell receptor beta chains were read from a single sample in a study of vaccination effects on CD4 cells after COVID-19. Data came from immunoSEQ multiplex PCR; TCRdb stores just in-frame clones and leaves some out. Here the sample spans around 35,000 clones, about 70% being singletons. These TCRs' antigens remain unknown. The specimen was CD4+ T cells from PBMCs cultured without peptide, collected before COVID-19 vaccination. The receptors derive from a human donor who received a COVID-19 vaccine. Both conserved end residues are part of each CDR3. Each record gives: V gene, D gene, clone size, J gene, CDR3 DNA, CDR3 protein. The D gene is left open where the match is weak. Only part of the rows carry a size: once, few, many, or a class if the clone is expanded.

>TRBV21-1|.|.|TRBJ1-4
TGTGCCAGCGTACGGGGGCCGTCCGAACTGTTTTTT
CASVRGPSELFF
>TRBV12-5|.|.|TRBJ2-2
TGTGCTAGTGGTCCCTCAGGGTGGACCGGGGAGCTGTTTTTT
CASGPSGWTGELFF
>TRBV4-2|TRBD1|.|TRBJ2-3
TGTGCCAGCAGCCTCGGACAGGGGACGGGCCAAGTTACGCAGTATTTT
CASSLGQGTGQVTQYF
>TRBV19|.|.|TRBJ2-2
TGTGCCAGTAGTAGTGCAGGGCATTCCACCGGGGAGCTGTTTTTT
CASSSAGHSTGELFF
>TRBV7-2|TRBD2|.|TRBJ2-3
TGTGCCAGCAGCCACGGGACTAGCGGGAGTTGGGGCACAGATACGCAGTATTTT
CASSHGTSGSWGTDTQYF
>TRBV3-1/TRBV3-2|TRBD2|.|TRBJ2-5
TGTGCCAGCAGCCTTGTAACGGGGGGGGCAAGAGAGACCCAGTACTTC
CASSLVTGGARETQYF
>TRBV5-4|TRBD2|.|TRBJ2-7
TGTGCCAGCTCCCCCGAGCGGGGCGCCTACGAGCAGTACTTC
CASSPERGAYEQYF
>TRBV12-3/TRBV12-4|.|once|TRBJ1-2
TGTGCCAGCAGTTCCCTTGGAGGCTACACCTTC
CASSSLGGYTF
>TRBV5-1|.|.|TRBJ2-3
TGCGCCAGCAGCTTGGACCCGGGACAACAAGATACGCAGTATTTT
CASSLDPGQQDTQYF
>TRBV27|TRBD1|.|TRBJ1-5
TGTGCCAGCGCTGCCGGGACAGCTAGCAATCAGCCCCAGCATTTT
CASAAGTASNQPQHF
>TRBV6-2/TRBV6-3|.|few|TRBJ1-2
TGTGCCAGCAGTTACCGGCGACTTTACACCTTC
CASSYRRLYTF
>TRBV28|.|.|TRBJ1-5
TGTGCCAGCAGCCCGACACGGGGAAGCAATCAGCCCCAGCATTTT
CASSPTRGSNQPQHF
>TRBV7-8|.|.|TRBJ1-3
TGTGCCAGCAGCTTAGGCCCGGGGTCCGGAAACACCATATATTTT
CASSLGPGSGNTIYF
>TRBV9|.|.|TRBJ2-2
TGTGCCAGCAGCGTGGGGGCCAAATTGACAACGAGGACCGGGGAGCTGTTTTTT
CASSVGAKLTTRTGELFF
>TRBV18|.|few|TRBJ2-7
TGTGCCAGCTCACCACCGGGAGGCCGGGGCTACGAGCAGTACTTC
CASSPPGGRGYEQYF
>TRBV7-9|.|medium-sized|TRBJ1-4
TGTGCCAGCAGCTCGGGCCCCGAAAAACTGTTTTTT
CASSSGPEKLFF
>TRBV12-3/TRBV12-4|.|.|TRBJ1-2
TGTGCCAGCGCCCCAGGGGAGATTGGCTACACCTTC
CASAPGEIGYTF
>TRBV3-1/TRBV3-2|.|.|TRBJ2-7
TGTGCCAGCAGCTCCTACAGCGGTTACGAGCAGTACTTC
CASSSYSGYEQYF
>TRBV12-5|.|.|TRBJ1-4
TGTGCTAGTGGTTCGCCGGGGGGGAGAAACGAAAAACTGTTTTTT
CASGSPGGRNEKLFF
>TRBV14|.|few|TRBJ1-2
TGTGCCAGCAGCCAAGTGGGGGGCGTCTATGGCTACACCTTC
CASSQVGGVYGYTF
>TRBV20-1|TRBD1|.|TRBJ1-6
TGCAGTGCTAATGAGGACAGGGGTTCACCCCTCCACTTT
CSANEDRGSPLHF
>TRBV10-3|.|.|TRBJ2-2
TGTGCCATCAGTGAGTCCAGGGAGGAGCTGTTTTTT
CAISESREELFF
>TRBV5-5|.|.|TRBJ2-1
TGTGCCAGCAGCTTTACTTACAATGAGCAGTTCTTC
CASSFTYNEQFF
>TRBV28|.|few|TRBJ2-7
TGTGCCAGCAGTTTATGGGGGATCATGTCTCTGGGCTTCTACGAGCAGTACTTC
CASSLWGIMSLGFYEQYF
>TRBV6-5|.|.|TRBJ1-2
TGTGCCAGCAGGAGGGACCCAGGGCCCTATGGCTACACCTTC
CASRRDPGPYGYTF
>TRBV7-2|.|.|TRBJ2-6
TGTGCCAGCAGCCCAGAACCGGCTGGGGCCAACGTCCTGACTTTC
CASSPEPAGANVLTF
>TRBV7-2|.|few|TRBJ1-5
TGTGCCAGCGGTTACGGGGTTAATCAGCCCCAGCATTTT
CASGYGVNQPQHF
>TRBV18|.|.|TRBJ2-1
TGTGCCAGCTCACCGGACCGGGGCAGGGAGGAGTTCTTC
CASSPDRGREEFF
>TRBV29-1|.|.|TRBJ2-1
TGCAGCGTTTCAACAGGACGTACGCGGGGTGAGCAGTTCTTC
CSVSTGRTRGEQFF
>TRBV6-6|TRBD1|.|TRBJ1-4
TGTGCCAGCACTTCGCAGGGGGCTTTTGAAAAACTGTTTTTT
CASTSQGAFEKLFF
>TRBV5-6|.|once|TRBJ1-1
TGTGCCAGCAGCTTGGTGGAGAACAGTCGAGCTTTCTTT
CASSLVENSRAFF
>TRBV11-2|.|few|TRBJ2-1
TGTGCCAGCAGCTTCTCCCTGGCGAGTAATGAGCAGTTCTTC
CASSFSLASNEQFF
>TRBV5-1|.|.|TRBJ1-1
TGCGCCAGCAGCTCCCGAGGGACGAACACTGAAGCTTTCTTT
CASSSRGTNTEAFF
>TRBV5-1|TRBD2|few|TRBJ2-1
TGCGCCAGCAGCTTGGGACTAGCGGGAGGATACAATGAGCAGTTCTTC
CASSLGLAGGYNEQFF
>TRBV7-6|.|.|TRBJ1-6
TGTGCCAGCAGCCTGGGACGAACCTATAATTCACCCCTCCACTTT
CASSLGRTYNSPLHF
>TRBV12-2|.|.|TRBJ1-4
TGTGCAAGTCGCTTAGGGAGGAGGACTAATGAAAAACTGTTTTTT
CASRLGRRTNEKLFF
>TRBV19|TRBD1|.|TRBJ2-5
TGTGCCAGTGGCCTCCGACAGGGAATCGGGGAGACCCAGTACTTC
CASGLRQGIGETQYF
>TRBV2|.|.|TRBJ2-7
TGTGCCAGCAGTGAATTTAGGGCCGCCCCAGGGGAGTACTTC
CASSEFRAAPGEYF
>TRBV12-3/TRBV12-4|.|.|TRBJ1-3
TGTGCCAGCAGTTTCCCTGGAAACACCATATATTTT
CASSFPGNTIYF
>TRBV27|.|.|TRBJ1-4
TGTGCCAGCAGTGAAATAGGGGTCCCAAATGAAAAACTGTTTTTT
CASSEIGVPNEKLFF